The clone carrying this T cell receptor (gamma chain) ranks as medium-sized. This sample was taken from a study of gamma delta lymphoproliferative disorders and STAT genes. Whole-study context: Some sequenced Tgammadelta LGLL patients were symptomatic; others had indolent disease. Delta libraries were made per EuroClonality-NGS working group procedure.

PBMCs from patients and controls supplied the genomic DNA for sequencing. TCRdb fed the multiplex PCR reads into CATT to redo clone calling. The sample includes about 2,200 gamma-chain clones, over 7.5% of them seen just once. This sequence was found in a human donor with gamma-delta T-cell large granular lymphocyte leukemia. Sequencing input: blood.

CDR3 DNA sequence: TGTGCTGCGTGGCTTAATCGAATTTTAAAGAACACTGGTTGGTTCAAGATATTT. This gives the protein CAAWLNRILKNTGWFKIF. This chain uses TRGV10 with TRGJP1. Since TCRdb gives no J gene, matching the DNA to germline was used here to assign it. TRGV10 is recorded as an ORF, its role being uncertain. Unmatched junction bases numbered 20, after V lost 8 bases and J lost 4 bases. This CDR3 has 18 residues.